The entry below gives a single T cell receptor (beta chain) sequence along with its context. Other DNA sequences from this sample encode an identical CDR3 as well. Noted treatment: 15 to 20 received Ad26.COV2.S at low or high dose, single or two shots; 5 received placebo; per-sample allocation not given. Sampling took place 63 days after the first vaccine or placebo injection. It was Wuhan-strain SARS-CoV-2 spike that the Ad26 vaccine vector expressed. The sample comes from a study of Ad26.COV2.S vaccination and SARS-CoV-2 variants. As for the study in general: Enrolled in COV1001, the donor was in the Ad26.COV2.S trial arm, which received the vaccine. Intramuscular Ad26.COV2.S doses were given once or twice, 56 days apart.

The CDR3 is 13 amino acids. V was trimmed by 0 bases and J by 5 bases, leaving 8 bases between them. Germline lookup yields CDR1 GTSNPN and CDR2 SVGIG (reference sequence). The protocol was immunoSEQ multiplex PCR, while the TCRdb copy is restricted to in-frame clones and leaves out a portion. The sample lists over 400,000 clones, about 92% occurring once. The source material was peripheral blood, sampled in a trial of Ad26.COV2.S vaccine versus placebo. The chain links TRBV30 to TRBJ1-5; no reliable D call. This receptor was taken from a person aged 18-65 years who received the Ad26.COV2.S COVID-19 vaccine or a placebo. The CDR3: CAWSVGGDQPQHF. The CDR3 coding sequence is TGTGCCTGGAGTGTGGGCGGGGATCAGCCCCAGCATTTT.